This TCR beta chain is from a study of cytomegalovirus exposure and HLA in healthy donors. CDR1 is MDHEN and CDR2 is SYDVKM in the germline V gene. Losses at the gene ends were 6 bases for V and 6 bases for J; bases not matched to a gene: 3. The CDR3 contains 12 residues. This PCR relied on a set of 60 Vbeta primers and 13 Jbeta primers. Using immunoSEQ multiplex PCR, the repertoire was profiled, and TCRdb retains in-frame clones only, with some absent. In the table there are about 150,000 clones, under 75% of which are singletons. Sequencing was carried out using PBMCs. This TCR derives from a woman between 35 and 50 years old in good health and CMV-seronegative. The chain joins TRBV28 to TRBJ1-1; 8 bases line up with TRBD1. CDR3 region: CASSSGGAEAFF. The DNA of the CDR3 is TGTGCCAGCAGCTCAGGGGGCGCTGAAGCTTTCTTT.